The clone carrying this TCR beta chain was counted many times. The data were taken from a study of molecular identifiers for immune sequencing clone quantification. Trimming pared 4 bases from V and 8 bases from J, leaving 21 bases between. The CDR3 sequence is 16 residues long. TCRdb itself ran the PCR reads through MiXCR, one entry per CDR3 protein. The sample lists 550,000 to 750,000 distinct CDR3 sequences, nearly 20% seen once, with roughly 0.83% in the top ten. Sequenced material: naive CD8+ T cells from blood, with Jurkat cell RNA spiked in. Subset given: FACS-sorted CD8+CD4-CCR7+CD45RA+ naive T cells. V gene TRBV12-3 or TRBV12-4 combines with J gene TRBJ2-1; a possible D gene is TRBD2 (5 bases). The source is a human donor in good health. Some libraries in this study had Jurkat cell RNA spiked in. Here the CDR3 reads CASSSGSPYSSHEQFF. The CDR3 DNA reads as TGTGCCAGCAGTTCGGGGAGCCCGTATTCCTCCCATGAGCAGTTCTTC.